Described below is a single T cell receptor (beta chain) sequence and its context. The data derive from a study of spatial heterogeneity in lung cancer. Study in general: Sequenced follow-up PBMC samples came a median of approximately 2 years after resection, where available.

TCRdb itself ran the 5' RACE reads through MiXCR, one entry per CDR3 protein. The repertoire has around 41,000 distinct CDR3 sequences, approximately 22% of them found once; the top ten carry less than 9%. Specified time point: blood at routine non-recurrence follow-up after resection. In each case, whole RNA from tumor, nontumor lung or frozen PBMC was sequenced unsorted. The sequencing used PBMCs, collected at follow-up. The clonotype originates from a female donor with early-stage non-small cell lung cancer.

The CDR3 nucleotides read TGTGCCAGCAGTAGCTTTAGCGGGGGGGCCAGAGATACGCAGTATTTT. It translates to CASSSFSGGARDTQYF. This chain connects TRBV6-5 to TRBJ2-3, with 11 bases identical to TRBD2. This CDR3 is built from 16 residues. The V and J ends lost 5 bases and 5 bases, in that order; junction bases with no gene match: 9. CDR1 is MNHEY, CDR2 SVGAGI, per germline.